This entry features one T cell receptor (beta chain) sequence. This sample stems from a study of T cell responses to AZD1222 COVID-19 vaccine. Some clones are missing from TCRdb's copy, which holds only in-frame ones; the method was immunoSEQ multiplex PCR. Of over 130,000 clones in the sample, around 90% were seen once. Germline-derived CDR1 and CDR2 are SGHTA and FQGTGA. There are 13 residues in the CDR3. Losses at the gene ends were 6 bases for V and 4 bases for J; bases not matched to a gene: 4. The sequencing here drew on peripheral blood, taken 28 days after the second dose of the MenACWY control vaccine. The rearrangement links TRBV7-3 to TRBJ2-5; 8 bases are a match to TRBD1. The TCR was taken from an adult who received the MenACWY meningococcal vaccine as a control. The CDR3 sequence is CASSQDRGETQYF. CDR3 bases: TGTGCCAGCAGTCAAGACAGGGGAGAGACCCAGTACTTC.